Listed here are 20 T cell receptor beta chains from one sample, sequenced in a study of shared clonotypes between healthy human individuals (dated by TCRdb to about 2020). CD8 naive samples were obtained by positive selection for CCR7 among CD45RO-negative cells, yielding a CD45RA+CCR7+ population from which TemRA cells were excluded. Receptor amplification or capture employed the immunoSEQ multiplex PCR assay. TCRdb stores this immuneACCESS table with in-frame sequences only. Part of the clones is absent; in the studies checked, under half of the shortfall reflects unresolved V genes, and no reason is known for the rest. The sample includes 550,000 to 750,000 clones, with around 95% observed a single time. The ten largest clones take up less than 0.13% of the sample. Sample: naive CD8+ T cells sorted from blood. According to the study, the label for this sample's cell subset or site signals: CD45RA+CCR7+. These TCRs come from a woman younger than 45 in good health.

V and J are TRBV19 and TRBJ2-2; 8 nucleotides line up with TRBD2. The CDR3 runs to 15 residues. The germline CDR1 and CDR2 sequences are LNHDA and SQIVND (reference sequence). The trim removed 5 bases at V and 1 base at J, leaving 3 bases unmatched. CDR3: CASSPRGGNTGELFF. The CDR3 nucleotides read TGTGCCAGTAGTCCCCGGGGGGGGAACACCGGGGAGCTGTTTTTT.

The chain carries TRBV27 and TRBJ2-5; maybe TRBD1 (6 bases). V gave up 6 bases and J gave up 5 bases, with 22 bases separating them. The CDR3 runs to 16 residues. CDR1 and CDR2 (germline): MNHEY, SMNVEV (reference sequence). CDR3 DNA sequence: TGTGCCAGCAGCCCTTCAGGGGCCCCTTGGTCCGAGACCCAGTACTTC. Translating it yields CASSPSGAPWSETQYF.

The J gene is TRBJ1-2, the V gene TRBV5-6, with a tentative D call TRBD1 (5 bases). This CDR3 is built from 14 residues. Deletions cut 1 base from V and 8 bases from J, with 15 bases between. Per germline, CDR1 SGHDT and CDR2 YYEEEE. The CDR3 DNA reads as TGTGCCAGCAGCTTGTGGGGGGGAAGCGTGGGCTACACCTTC. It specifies CASSLWGGSVGYTF.

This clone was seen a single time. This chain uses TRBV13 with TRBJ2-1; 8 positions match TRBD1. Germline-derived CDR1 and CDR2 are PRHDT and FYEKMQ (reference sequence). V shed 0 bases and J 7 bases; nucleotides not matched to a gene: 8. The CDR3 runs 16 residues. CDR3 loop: CASSLGAGGAGNEQFF. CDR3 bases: TGTGCCAGCAGCTTAGGCGCAGGGGGCGCGGGGAATGAGCAGTTCTTC.

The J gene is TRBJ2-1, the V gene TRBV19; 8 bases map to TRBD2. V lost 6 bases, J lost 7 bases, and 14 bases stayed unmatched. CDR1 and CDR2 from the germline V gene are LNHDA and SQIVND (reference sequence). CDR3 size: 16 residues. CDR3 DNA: TGTGCCAGTAGACAGTCGGGACTAGGCTGGGATAATGAGCAGTTCTTC. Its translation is CASRQSGLGWDNEQFF. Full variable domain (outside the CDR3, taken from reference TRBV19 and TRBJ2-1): DGGITQSPKYLFRKEGQNVTLSCEQNLNHDAMYWYRQDPGQGLRLIYYSQIVNDFQKGDIAEGYSVSREKKESFPLTVTSAQKNPTAFYLCASRQSGLGWDNEQFFGPGTRLTVL.

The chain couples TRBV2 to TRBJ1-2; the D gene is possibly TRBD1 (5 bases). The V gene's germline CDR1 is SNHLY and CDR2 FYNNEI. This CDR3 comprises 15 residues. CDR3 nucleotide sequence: TGTGCAAAGCTGTGGTCGCAGGGAAAAAACTATGGCTACACCTTC. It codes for CAKLWSQGKNYGYTF.

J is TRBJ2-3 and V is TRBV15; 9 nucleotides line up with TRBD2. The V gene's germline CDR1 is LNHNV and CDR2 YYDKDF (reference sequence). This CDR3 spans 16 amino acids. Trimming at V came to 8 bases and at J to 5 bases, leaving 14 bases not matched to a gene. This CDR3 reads CATRPIRGRAEDTQYF. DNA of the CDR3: TGTGCCACCCGACCCATTCGCGGGAGGGCCGAAGATACGCAGTATTTT.

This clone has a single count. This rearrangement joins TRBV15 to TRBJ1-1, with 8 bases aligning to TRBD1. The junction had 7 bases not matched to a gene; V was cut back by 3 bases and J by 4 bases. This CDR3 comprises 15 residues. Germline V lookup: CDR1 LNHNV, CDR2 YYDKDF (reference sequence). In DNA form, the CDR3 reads TGTGCCACCAGCAGCCCGACAGGGGTTGCCACTGAAGCTTTCTTT. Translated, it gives CATSSPTGVATEAFF.

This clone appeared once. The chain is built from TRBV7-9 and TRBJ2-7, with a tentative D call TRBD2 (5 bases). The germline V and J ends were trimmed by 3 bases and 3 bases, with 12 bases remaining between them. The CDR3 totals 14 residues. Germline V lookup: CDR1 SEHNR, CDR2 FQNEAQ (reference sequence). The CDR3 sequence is CASSFPGNYYEQYF. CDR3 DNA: TGTGCCAGCAGCTTTCCGGGAAACTACTACGAGCAGTACTTC.

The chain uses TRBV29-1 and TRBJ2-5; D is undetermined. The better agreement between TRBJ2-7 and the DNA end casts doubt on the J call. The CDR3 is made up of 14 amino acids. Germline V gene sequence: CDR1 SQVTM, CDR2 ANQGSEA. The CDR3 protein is CSVEAGPSSYEQYF. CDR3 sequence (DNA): TGCAGCGTTGAAGCCGGGCCCAGCTCCTACGAGCAGTACTTC.

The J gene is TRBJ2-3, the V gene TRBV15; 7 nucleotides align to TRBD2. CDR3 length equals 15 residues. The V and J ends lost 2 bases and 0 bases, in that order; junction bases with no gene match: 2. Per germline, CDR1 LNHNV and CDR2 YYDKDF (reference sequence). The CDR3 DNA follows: TGTGCCACCAGCAGACTAGCGGTGAGCACAGATACGCAGTATTTT. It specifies CATSRLAVSTDTQYF.

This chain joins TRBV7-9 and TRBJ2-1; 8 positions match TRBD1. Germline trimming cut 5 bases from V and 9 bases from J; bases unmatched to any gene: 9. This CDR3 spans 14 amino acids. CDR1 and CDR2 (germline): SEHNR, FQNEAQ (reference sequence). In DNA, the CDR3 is TGTGCCAGCAGCCCCCCCGACAGGGGTCTTGAGCAGTTCTTC. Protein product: CASSPPDRGLEQFF.

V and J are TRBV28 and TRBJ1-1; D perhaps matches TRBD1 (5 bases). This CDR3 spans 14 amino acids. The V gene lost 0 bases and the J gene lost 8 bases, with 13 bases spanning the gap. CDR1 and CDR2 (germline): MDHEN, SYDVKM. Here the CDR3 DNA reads TGTGCCAGCAGTTTATGGGGGACCCAGACCGAAGCTTTCTTT. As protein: CASSLWGTQTEAFF.

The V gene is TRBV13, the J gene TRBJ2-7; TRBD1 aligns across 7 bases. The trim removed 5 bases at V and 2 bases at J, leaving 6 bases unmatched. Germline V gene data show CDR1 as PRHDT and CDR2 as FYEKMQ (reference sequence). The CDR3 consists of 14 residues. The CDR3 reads CASSATGTAYEQYF. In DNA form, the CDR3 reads TGTGCCAGCAGCGCAACCGGGACAGCCTACGAGCAGTACTTC.

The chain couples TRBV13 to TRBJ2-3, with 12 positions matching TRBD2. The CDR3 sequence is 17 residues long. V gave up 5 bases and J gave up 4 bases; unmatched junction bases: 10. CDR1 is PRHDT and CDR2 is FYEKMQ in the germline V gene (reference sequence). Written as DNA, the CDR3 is TGTGCCAGCAGCCCCCAGACTAGCGGGAGTCGGTCAGATACGCAGTATTTT. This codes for CASSPQTSGSRSDTQYF.

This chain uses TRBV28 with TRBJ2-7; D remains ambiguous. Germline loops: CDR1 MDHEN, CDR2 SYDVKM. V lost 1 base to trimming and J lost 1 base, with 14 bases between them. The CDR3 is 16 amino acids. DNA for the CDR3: TGTGCCAGCAGTTTATCGCCGACCGTCCCATCCTACGAGCAGTACTTC. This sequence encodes CASSLSPTVPSYEQYF. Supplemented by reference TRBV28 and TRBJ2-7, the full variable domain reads DVKVTQSSRYLVKRTGEKVFLECVQDMDHENMFWYRQDPGLGLRLIYFSYDVKMKEKGDIPEGYSVSREKKERFSLILESASTNQTSMYLCASSLSPTVPSYEQYFGPGTRLTVT.

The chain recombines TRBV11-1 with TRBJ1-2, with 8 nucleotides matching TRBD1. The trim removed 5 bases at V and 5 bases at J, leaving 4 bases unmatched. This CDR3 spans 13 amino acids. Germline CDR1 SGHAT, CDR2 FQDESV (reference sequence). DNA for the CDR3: TGTGCCAGCAGCAAACAGGGGGATTATGGCTACACCTTC. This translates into CASSKQGDYGYTF.

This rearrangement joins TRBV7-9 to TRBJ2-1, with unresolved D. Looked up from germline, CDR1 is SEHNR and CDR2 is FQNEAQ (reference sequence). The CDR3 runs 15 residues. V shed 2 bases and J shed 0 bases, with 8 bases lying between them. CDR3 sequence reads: CASSLKESSYNEQFF. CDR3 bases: TGTGCCAGCAGCTTAAAAGAGAGCTCCTACAATGAGCAGTTCTTC.

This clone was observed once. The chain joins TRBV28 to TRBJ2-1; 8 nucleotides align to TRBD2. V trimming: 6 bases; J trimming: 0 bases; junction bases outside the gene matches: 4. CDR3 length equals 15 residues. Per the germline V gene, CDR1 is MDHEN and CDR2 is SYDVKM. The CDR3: CASSQRGSSYNEQFF. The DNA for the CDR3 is TGTGCCAGCAGCCAGCGGGGGAGCTCCTACAATGAGCAGTTCTTC.

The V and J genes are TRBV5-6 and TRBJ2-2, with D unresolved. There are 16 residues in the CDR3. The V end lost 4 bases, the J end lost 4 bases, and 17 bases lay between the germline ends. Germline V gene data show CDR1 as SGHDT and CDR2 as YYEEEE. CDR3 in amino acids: CASSPGRIRLTGELFF. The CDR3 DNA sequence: TGTGCCAGCAGCCCCGGCAGGATCAGGCTCACCGGGGAGCTGTTTTTT.